Presented here are 19 T cell receptor beta chains from one specimen sequenced in a study of cytomegalovirus exposure and HLA in healthy donors. PCR used 60 Vbeta primers and 13 Jbeta primers. The table came from immunoSEQ multiplex PCR; TCRdb's copy has only in-frame clones and leaves some out. The table shows about 130,000 clones, with 70% to 80% occurring only once. Sequencing used PBMCs. These receptors all stem from a woman aged 45-65 years in good health and CMV-seronegative.

This chain joins TRBV7-2 and TRBJ2-1, with TRBD2 matching over 9 bases. From germline, CDR1 is SGHTA and CDR2 FQGNSA. The CDR3 is 15 amino acids. With V trimmed by 3 bases and J by 7 bases, 7 bases remained unmatched. As DNA, the CDR3 is TGTGCCAGCAGCTTGGGTAGCGGGAGTTTTAATGAGCAGTTCTTC. It translates to CASSLGSGSFNEQFF.

The chain uses TRBV4-3 and TRBJ2-7; the match to TRBD1 covers 8 bases. J lost 0 bases, V lost 0 bases, and 16 bases had no gene match. The CDR3 is 20 amino acids. Germline CDR1 LGHNA, CDR2 YSLEER. The CDR3 sequence is CASSQDCRNQDRGSSYEQYV. The CDR3 DNA sequence: TGCGCCAGCAGCCAAGATTGTCGCAATCAAGACAGGGGAAGCTCCTACGAGCAGTACGTC.

The V call is TRBV19, the J call TRBJ1-5; D might be TRBD1 (5 bases). In germline, CDR1 is LNHDA, CDR2 SQIVND (reference sequence). The V end lost 4 bases, the J end lost 0 bases, and 13 bases lay between the germline ends. This CDR3 spans 16 amino acids. In nucleotides, the CDR3 is TGTGCCAGTAGTAGGGCGCAAGGGGATAGCAATCAGCCCCAGCATTTT. It codes for CASSRAQGDSNQPQHF.

The rearrangement uses TRBV7-9 and TRBJ2-7, with 9 positions matching TRBD2. This CDR3 is 15 amino acids long. J was trimmed by 2 bases and V by 4 bases; bases with no gene match: 6. Germline CDR1 and CDR2: SEHNR and FQNEAQ (reference sequence). CDR3 sequence (DNA): TGTGCCAGCAGCTCGGCGGGAGGGCCTACCTACGAGCAGTACTTC. Encoded protein: CASSSAGGPTYEQYF.

This clone was counted once. The V call is TRBV28, the J call TRBJ2-3, with D perhaps matching TRBD2 (5 bases). The CDR3 consists of 16 residues. V lost 8 bases to trimming and J lost 4 bases, with 22 bases between them. Germline CDR1 is MDHEN and CDR2 is SYDVKM. The CDR3, as DNA: TGTGCCAGCTTCCCCATGCCGAGGGCGTCGCCAGATACGCAGTATTTT. It is translated as CASFPMPRASPDTQYF.

This chain uses TRBV28 with TRBJ1-5; 7 bases map to TRBD1. CDR1 is MDHEN and CDR2 is SYDVKM in the germline V gene. This CDR3 has 17 residues. V was pared by 5 bases and J by 4 bases, with 14 bases of the junction left unmatched. CDR3 DNA sequence: TGTGCCAGCAGTCTCAATAGACAGGGTCCCTTGAATCAGCCCCAGCATTTT. This codes for CASSLNRQGPLNQPQHF.

The V call is TRBV5-8, the J call TRBJ2-1, with D perhaps matching TRBD1 (6 bases). V was pared by 4 bases and J by 4 bases, with 12 bases between. In germline, CDR1 is SGHTS, CDR2 YDEGEE. This CDR3 is built from 14 residues. CDR3 DNA: TGTGCCAGCAGCCCCTCAGGGGTGTACAATGAGCAGTTCTTC. This translates into CASSPSGVYNEQFF.

This chain uses TRBV28 with TRBJ1-2, with D perhaps TRBD1 (5 bases). Trimming took off 2 bases at V and 2 bases at J, with 9 bases between the two ends. Germline assignment: CDR1 MDHEN and CDR2 SYDVKM. This CDR3 comprises 14 residues. CDR3 sequence (DNA): TGTGCCAGCAGTTTAGGGGCGCAGAACTATGGCTACACCTTC. Protein product: CASSLGAQNYGYTF.

The CDR3 loop reads CAWGSGSPGETQYF. As DNA, the CDR3 is TGTGCCTGGGGGAGCGGGAGCCCAGGAGAGACCCAGTACTTC. This chain uses TRBV30 with TRBJ2-5; 8 bases align to TRBD2. The ends lost 5 bases at V and 4 bases at J; junction bases unmatched: 9. The CDR3 has 14 amino acids. Germline loops: CDR1 GTSNPN, CDR2 SVGIG (reference sequence).

The chain recombines TRBV30 with TRBJ2-7; perhaps TRBD2 as D (5 bases). V lost 2 bases and J 0 bases, leaving 11 bases between the germline ends. There are 14 residues in the CDR3. CDR1 is GTSNPN and CDR2 is SVGIG in the germline V gene (reference sequence). Written as DNA, the CDR3 is TGTGCCTGGAGTTGGTCCGCGGGCTCCTACGAGCAGTACTTC. As protein: CAWSWSAGSYEQYF.

This chain uses TRBV9 with TRBJ1-2, with D uncertain. The V end was cut by 0 bases, the J end by 8 bases, with 11 bases between. The CDR3 is made up of 13 amino acids. The V gene's germline CDR1 is SGDLS and CDR2 YYNGEE. The CDR3 spells CASSVGETGGYTF. In DNA, the CDR3 is TGTGCCAGCAGCGTAGGGGAGACTGGGGGCTACACCTTC.

On this clone: Sequence at one end of the junction differs from germline and may be a read error. The V gene is TRBV6-1, the J gene TRBJ1-1; TRBD1 might be the D (5 bases). The CDR3 totals 14 residues. Per the germline V gene, CDR1 is MNHNS and CDR2 is SASEGT. The CDR3 loop reads CASSERGMNPEAFF. CDR3 nucleotide sequence: TGTGCCAGCAGTGAAAGGGGTATGAACCCTGAAGCTTTCTTT.

The rearrangement joins TRBV7-2 to TRBJ2-7; 7 bases agree with TRBD1. Germline V gene sequence: CDR1 SGHTA, CDR2 FQGNSA. This CDR3 has 16 residues. Trimming at V came to 0 bases and at J to 2 bases, leaving 7 bases not matched to a gene. The CDR3 DNA reads as TGTGCCAGCAGCTTAGCGGAAGCGGACAGGACCTACGAGCAGTACTTC. Its protein is CASSLAEADRTYEQYF.

J is TRBJ1-1 and V is TRBV4-2; 7 bases align to TRBD1. The CDR3 is made up of 16 amino acids. V lost 1 base and J lost 1; bases outside the gene matches: 6. Germline CDR1 and CDR2: LGHNA and YNFKEQ. The CDR3 bases are TGTGCCAGCAGCCAAGGTAGTGGGACAGAGAACACTGAAGCTTTCTTT. Protein product: CASSQGSGTENTEAFF.

V gene TRBV7-6 combines with J gene TRBJ1-3, with D tentatively TRBD1 (5 bases). This CDR3 spans 16 amino acids. Per the germline V gene, CDR1 is SGHVS and CDR2 is FNYEAQ. V was clipped by 5 bases and J by 0 bases, with 14 bases between them. CDR3: CASSPGQTASGNTIYF. DNA of the CDR3: TGTGCCAGCAGCCCAGGGCAAACCGCCTCTGGAAACACCATATATTTT.

This clone was counted only a few times. The genes are TRBV5-6 and TRBJ2-1; 9 bases map to TRBD1. The CDR3 has 17 amino acids. With 3 bases clipped from V and 3 bases from J, the junction kept 10 bases outside the gene matches. Germline lookup yields CDR1 SGHDT and CDR2 YYEEEE. CDR3 DNA sequence: TGTGCCAGCAGCTCGATATCCCCGGGACAGGGCTACAATGAGCAGTTCTTC. Amino acid sequence: CASSSISPGQGYNEQFF.

The CDR3 region is CASSPQGQGNQPQHF. The CDR3 region has the DNA TGTGCCAGCAGCCCACAGGGACAGGGGAATCAGCCCCAGCATTTT. This chain links TRBV9 with TRBJ1-5; 10 bases agree with TRBD1. This CDR3 is 15 amino acids long. After removal of 4 bases from V and 4 bases from J, the junction contained 5 bases not matched to a gene. The germline V gene has CDR1 SGDLS and CDR2 YYNGEE.

The sample holds one count of this clone. The chain uses TRBV18 and TRBJ2-5; D is possibly TRBD2 (6 bases). This CDR3 is built from 14 residues. V lost 3 bases and J 3 bases, leaving 11 bases between the germline ends. Germline V lookup: CDR1 KGHSH, CDR2 LQKENI. The CDR3, as DNA: TGTGCCAGCTCACCCCGAGGAGGGGAAGAGACCCAGTACTTC. Encoded protein: CASSPRGGEETQYF.

V usage is TRBV5-4 and J usage is TRBJ2-5, with a tentative D call TRBD1 (5 bases). CDR3 length equals 16 residues. The germline V and J ends were trimmed by 4 bases and 5 bases, with 21 bases remaining between them. CDR1 is SGHNT, CDR2 YYREEE, per germline (reference sequence). DNA for the CDR3: TGTGCCAGCAGCCGCCCCGGGTCAGGGCAGCTGGAGACCCAGTACTTC. It encodes CASSRPGSGQLETQYF. Using reference TRBV5-4 and TRBJ2-5 for the parts outside the CDR3, the full variable domain is ETGVTQSPTHLIKTRGQQVTLRCSSQSGHNTVSWYQQALGQGPQFIFQYYREEENGRGNFPPRFSGLQFPNYSSELNVNALELDDSALYLCASSRPGSGQLETQYFGPGTRLLVL.